The table lists the clone carrying this T cell receptor (beta chain) with many counts. The target antigen is unknown. The data were obtained in a study of blood T cells in healthy people across ages. Study overall: About one barcoded beta molecule per two T cells came from capture by template switching. General observations from the study: Donor CMV status, an unknown factor, possibly confounded changes in expanded clonotypes. Long-lived donors had more naive CD4+ cells and higher diversity than aged donors.

A J-beta primer mix and a sample-barcoded 5' primer were used in a second PCR of about 7 to 12 cycles. TCRdb reanalysed the 5' RACE reads using MiXCR and keeps one entry per CDR3 protein. This table has around 870,000 distinct CDR3 sequences, under 35% appearing once. The CDR3 extends over 12 amino acids. Trimming cost V 6 bases and J 8 bases; bases outside gene matches: 3. The J gene is TRBJ1-2, the V gene TRBV12-3 or TRBV12-4; 10 bases fit TRBD1. The source of this sequence is an elderly woman in good health. Specimen: blood. The CDR3: CASRGTGEGYTF. The CDR3 DNA follows: TGTGCCAGCAGGGGGACAGGGGAAGGCTACACCTTC.